The next 11 T cell receptor beta chains were all read from a single sample in a study of blood T cell repertoires in COVID-19. Clones were sequenced by immunoSEQ multiplex PCR, and TCRdb holds only the in-frame ones, with some missing. The sample has 85,000 to 130,000 clones, roughly 89% seen once. Sequencing was done on a sample of peripheral blood. The receptors derive from a man between 70 and 80 years old with acute or convalescent COVID-19.

This clone was recorded once. V usage is TRBV10-1 and J usage is TRBJ2-7; 10 bases fit TRBD1. Germline trimming cut 4 bases from V and 1 base from J; bases unmatched to any gene: 1. The germline V gene has CDR1 WNHNN and CDR2 SYGVQD (reference sequence). The CDR3 totals 14 residues. CDR3 sequence: CASSVDRGSYEQYF. CDR3 sequence (DNA): TGCGCCAGCAGTGTGGACAGGGGGTCCTACGAGCAGTACTTC.

The chain links TRBV11-2 to TRBJ2-3; D remains unclear. Trimming removed 8 bases at V and 3 bases at J, with 6 bases between. The CDR3 totals 11 residues. CDR1 is SGHAT and CDR2 is FQNNGV in the germline V gene. CDR3 sequence reads: CASGPTDTQYF. CDR3 bases: TGTGCCAGCGGCCCGACAGATACGCAGTATTTT.

About this clone itself: At one of its ends the junction is not consistent with the germline gene, which may arise from a read error. The CDR3 is CATSESFYEQYF. The CDR3 bases are TGTGCCACCAGTGAGTCCTTCTACGAGCAGTACTTC. The chain has TRBV25-1 and TRBJ2-7; no reliable D call. CDR3 size: 12 residues. Germline V gene sequence: CDR1 MGHDK, CDR2 SYGVNS.

The J gene is TRBJ2-1, the V gene TRBV2; 7 bases are shared with TRBD2. V shed 4 bases and J 5 bases; nucleotides not matched to a gene: 5. CDR3 size: 14 residues. CDR1 SNHLY and CDR2 FYNNEI come from the germline V gene. The CDR3 sequence is CASSGLAENNEQFF. The CDR3 nucleotides read TGTGCCAGCAGTGGGCTAGCGGAAAACAATGAGCAGTTCTTC.

The V and J genes are TRBV6-5 and TRBJ2-7; 9 bases are a match to TRBD1. CDR1 and CDR2 (germline): MNHEY, SVGAGI. With V trimmed by 3 bases and J by 4 bases, 7 bases remained unmatched. The length of the CDR3 is 15 residues. CDR3 region: CASSYSSDRGYEQYF. CDR3 nucleotide sequence: TGTGCCAGCAGTTATAGTTCGGACAGGGGTTACGAGCAGTACTTC.

This chain links TRBV28 with TRBJ1-6, with 10 positions matching TRBD1. The CDR3 has 13 amino acids. V shed 6 bases and J 9 bases; nucleotides not matched to a gene: 2. Germline assignment: CDR1 MDHEN and CDR2 SYDVKM. Here the CDR3 DNA reads TGTGCCAGCAGCCGGGACAGGGGTTCACCCCTCCACTTT. The encoded protein is CASSRDRGSPLHF.

The chain links TRBV24-1 to TRBJ1-5, with 8 nucleotides matching TRBD1. The junction had 0 bases not matched to a gene; V was cut back by 3 bases and J by 0 bases. This CDR3 is 15 amino acids long. The germline V gene has CDR1 KGHDR and CDR2 SFDVKD. CDR3 sequence reads: CATSDTGGSNQPQHF. The CDR3, as DNA: TGTGCCACCAGTGATACAGGGGGTAGCAATCAGCCCCAGCATTTT.

The chain combines TRBV18 with TRBJ1-3, with 7 nucleotides matching TRBD1. Germline CDR1 and CDR2: KGHSH and LQKENI. With 2 bases clipped from V and 2 bases from J, the junction kept 3 bases outside the gene matches. This CDR3 has 15 residues. CDR3 sequence (DNA): TGTGCCAGCTCACCAGACAGGGCGGCTGGAAACACCATATATTTT. The encoded protein is CASSPDRAAGNTIYF.

The rearrangement joins TRBV18 to TRBJ1-2; D possibly corresponds to TRBD1 (6 bases). CDR3 length equals 15 residues. V dropped 2 bases and J dropped 0 bases, with 10 bases sitting between them. CDR1 is KGHSH and CDR2 is LQKENI in the germline V gene. The CDR3 DNA reads as TGTGCCAGCTCACCAGGGGGACAATCTAACTATGGCTACACCTTC. The encoded protein is CASSPGGQSNYGYTF.

V is TRBV2 and J is TRBJ2-5; a possible D gene is TRBD1 (6 bases). Per germline, CDR1 SNHLY and CDR2 FYNNEI. V lost 4 bases and J lost 0, with 12 bases in between. The CDR3 totals 15 residues. The CDR3 spells CASSADRTYQETQYF. The CDR3 region has the DNA TGTGCCAGCAGTGCGGACAGAACGTACCAAGAGACCCAGTACTTC.

J is TRBJ1-4 and V is TRBV11-2; TRBD1 matches at 8 bases. Germline lookup yields CDR1 SGHAT and CDR2 FQNNGV. The CDR3 is 16 amino acids. V was clipped by 5 bases and J by 5 bases; unmatched bases: 10. CDR3 residues: CASSPSWDRLNEKLFF. The CDR3 DNA reads TGTGCCAGCAGCCCTAGCTGGGACAGGTTAAATGAAAAACTGTTTTTT.